The 29 T cell receptor beta chains below all came from one sample that was sequenced in a study of graft-versus-host responses after intestinal transplantation. Clones were sequenced by immunoSEQ multiplex PCR, and TCRdb holds only the in-frame ones, with some missing. The table records around 37,000 clones, roughly 90% of them present only once. Graft specimens yielded both intraepithelial and lamina propria lymphocytes. Sequenced here: ileum tissue, sampled 200 to 210 days after intestinal transplant. The receptor set was obtained from a human patient who received an intestinal transplant, so some T cells may come from the graft donor.

The rearrangement links TRBV28 to TRBJ2-7; TRBD1 might be the D (5 bases). Trimming removed 9 bases at V and 2 bases at J, with 11 bases between. The germline V gene encodes CDR1 MDHEN and CDR2 SYDVKM. The CDR3 is made up of 12 amino acids. CDR3 sequence (DNA): TGTGCCAGTGGACAACTCGCCTACGAGCAGTACTTC. As protein: CASGQLAYEQYF. Filled out from reference TRBV28 and TRBJ2-7, the complete variable domain reads DVKVTQSSRYLVKRTGEKVFLECVQDMDHENMFWYRQDPGLGLRLIYFSYDVKMKEKGDIPEGYSVSREKKERFSLILESASTNQTSMYLCASGQLAYEQYFGPGTRLTVT.

V gene TRBV28 combines with J gene TRBJ1-5; a possible D gene is TRBD1 (5 bases). The CDR3 consists of 14 residues. V gave up 6 bases and J gave up 3 bases, with 12 bases separating them. The germline CDR1 and CDR2 sequences are MDHEN and SYDVKM. CDR3 sequence (DNA): TGTGCCAGCAGGACCGGGACCACCAATCAGCCCCAGCATTTT. It codes for CASRTGTTNQPQHF.

Comments on this clone: The sample has other DNA sequences that encode this CDR3 too. The genes are TRBV19 and TRBJ1-1; D is undetermined. CDR3 size: 12 residues. Germline V gives CDR1 LNHDA, CDR2 SQIVND (reference sequence). Trimming left V 3 bases short and J 5 bases short, with 7 bases between. CDR3 bases: TGTGCCAGTAGTATGAGTTGGACTGAAGCTTTCTTT. This sequence encodes CASSMSWTEAFF.

This chain uses TRBV9 with TRBJ2-1; D possibly uses TRBD1 or TRBD2 (6 bases each). Germline CDR1 is SGDLS and CDR2 is YYNGEE. This CDR3 comprises 16 residues. Trimming removed 0 bases from V and 3 bases from J, with 13 bases in between. This CDR3 is CASSVVWGANYNEQFF. CDR3 bases: TGTGCCAGCAGCGTAGTGTGGGGGGCGAACTACAATGAGCAGTTCTTC. Together with reference TRBV9 and TRBJ2-1, the CDR3 gives the full variable domain: DSGVTQTPKHLITATGQRVTLRCSPRSGDLSVYWYQQSLDQGLQFLIQYYNGEERAKGNILERFSAQQFPDLHSELNLSSLELGDSALYFCASSVVWGANYNEQFFGPGTRLTVL.

In its sample, this clone was seen a few times. V is TRBV7-9 and J is TRBJ2-3; D is undetermined. Germline values: CDR1 SEHNR, CDR2 FQNEAQ (reference sequence). The CDR3 covers 13 residues. V was pared by 1 base and J by 4 bases, with 6 bases between. CDR3 region: CASSLVIADTQYF. The CDR3 DNA sequence: TGTGCCAGCAGCTTAGTGATCGCAGATACGCAGTATTTT.

The chain couples TRBV6-1 to TRBJ2-5; TRBD1 or TRBD2 may be the D gene (6 bases each). Deletions cut 5 bases from V and 1 base from J, with 14 bases between. CDR3 length: 15 residues. Germline V gives CDR1 MNHNS, CDR2 SASEGT. Written as DNA, the CDR3 is TGTGCCAGCAGTCAAAGACGGGGGCGCCAAGAGACCCAGTACTTC. Translating it yields CASSQRRGRQETQYF.

The chain links TRBV4-2 to TRBJ2-2; D is possibly TRBD2 (7 bases). The ends were cut back, 4 bases at V and 2 bases at J, with 14 bases in the middle. Germline CDR1 is LGHNA and CDR2 is YNFKEQ. There are 16 residues in the CDR3. The CDR3 reads CASSPEGGANTGELFF. The DNA for the CDR3 is TGTGCCAGCAGCCCCGAAGGGGGGGCCAACACCGGGGAGCTGTTTTTT.

In this sample, this clone turned up a few times. The chain joins TRBV29-1 to TRBJ2-7; D gene unclear. The CDR3 is 13 amino acids. V was trimmed by 7 bases and J by 0 bases, leaving 13 bases between them. The germline CDR1 and CDR2 sequences are SQVTM and ANQGSEA. For the CDR3, the DNA is TGCAGCGGTTTTCTAGTAGACTCCTACGAGCAGTACTTC. Translation gives CSGFLVDSYEQYF.

This clone showed up just a few times. The genes are TRBV16 and TRBJ2-5; 8 nucleotides agree with TRBD1. Trimming took 4 bases from V and 4 from J; bases not matched to a gene: 2. Germline lookup yields CDR1 KGHSY and CDR2 FQNENV. CDR3 length: 13 residues. The chain's CDR3 is CASSRGTGETQYF. DNA of the CDR3: TGTGCCAGCAGCCGAGGGACAGGAGAGACCCAGTACTTC.

The chain employs TRBV10-3 and TRBJ1-4; D remains ambiguous. The CDR3 is made up of 13 amino acids. V was clipped by 4 bases and J by 6 bases, with 9 bases between them. Per germline, CDR1 ENHRY and CDR2 SYGVKD. In DNA form, the CDR3 reads TGTGCCATCAGTGCGGGTCCCTATGAAAAACTGTTTTTT. Residues: CAISAGPYEKLFF.

CDR3 residues: CAIRGQGRDEQYF. The CDR3 nucleotides read TGTGCCATCAGGGGACAGGGGCGAGACGAGCAGTACTTC. This sequence joins TRBV10-3 and TRBJ2-7, with TRBD1 identical over 10 bases. Germline V gene lookup returns CDR1 ENHRY and CDR2 SYGVKD. V was pared by 6 bases and J by 5 bases, with 4 bases of the junction left unmatched. The CDR3 consists of 13 residues.

V is TRBV11-2 and J is TRBJ2-2; D unclear. Germline CDR1 reads SGHAT; CDR2 reads FQNNGV. Trimming took off 0 bases at V and 8 bases at J, with 10 bases between the two ends. CDR3 length equals 14 residues. Written as DNA, the CDR3 is TGTGCCAGCAGCTTAGATCTCGCCGGGGGGGAGCTGTTTTTT. Its translation is CASSLDLAGGELFF.

The chain employs TRBV5-4 and TRBJ2-2, with a weak D call TRBD1 (6 bases). The CDR3 has 14 amino acids. Trimming left V 6 bases short and J 5 bases short, with 14 bases between. Germline CDR1 SGHNT, CDR2 YYREEE (reference sequence). CDR3 DNA: TGTGCCAGCAATGCCAGGGGAGAGACCGGGGAGCTGTTTTTT. The encoded protein is CASNARGETGELFF. Combining the CDR3 with reference TRBV5-4 and TRBJ2-2 gives the whole variable domain ETGVTQSPTHLIKTRGQQVTLRCSSQSGHNTVSWYQQALGQGPQFIFQYYREEENGRGNFPPRFSGLQFPNYSSELNVNALELDDSALYLCASNARGETGELFFGEGSRLTVL.

V usage is TRBV4-1 and J usage is TRBJ1-1, with D maybe TRBD1 (6 bases). Trimming shortened V by 4 bases and J by 1 base, and 13 bases separated the two germline ends. In germline, CDR1 is MGHRA, CDR2 YSYEKL. The CDR3 is made up of 15 amino acids. CDR3 DNA sequence: TGCGCCAGCAGCCGGCTAGAGACAGGGAACACTGAAGCTTTCTTT. Translated: CASSRLETGNTEAFF.

The chain recombines TRBV27 with TRBJ2-5; 8 bases are shared with TRBD2. Germline V CDR1 and CDR2: MNHEY, SMNVEV (reference sequence). V lost 8 bases, J lost 5 bases, and 13 bases stayed unmatched. CDR3 length: 15 amino acids. CDR3 in amino acids: CASAGTGGRWETQYF. As DNA, the CDR3 is TGTGCCAGCGCCGGTACGGGAGGGCGGTGGGAGACCCAGTACTTC.

The sample holds one count of this clone. V and J are TRBV28 and TRBJ2-5, with D uncertain. Germline V CDR1 and CDR2: MDHEN, SYDVKM. The CDR3 is made up of 12 amino acids. The V end was cut by 4 bases, the J end by 6 bases, with 9 bases between. CDR3 loop: CASSSGRQTQYF. In DNA, the CDR3 is TGTGCCAGCAGTTCTGGCCGGCAGACCCAGTACTTC. The entire variable domain, with the rest obtained from reference TRBV28 and TRBJ2-5, is as follows: DVKVTQSSRYLVKRTGEKVFLECVQDMDHENMFWYRQDPGLGLRLIYFSYDVKMKEKGDIPEGYSVSREKKERFSLILESASTNQTSMYLCASSSGRQTQYFGPGTRLLVL.

The V and J genes are TRBV6-6 and TRBJ1-2, with D unclear. The V and J ends lost 0 bases and 6 bases respectively, with 8 bases between them. The CDR3 consists of 13 residues. Germline CDR1 and CDR2: MNHNY and SVGAGI (reference sequence). CDR3 loop: CASSYSTEDGYTF. The CDR3, as DNA: TGTGCCAGCAGTTACTCCACAGAAGATGGCTACACCTTC.

The rearrangement joins TRBV27 to TRBJ2-3; 11 nucleotides agree with TRBD1. Germline CDR1 reads MNHEY; CDR2 reads SMNVEV (reference sequence). Germline trimming cut 5 bases from V and 5 bases from J; bases unmatched to any gene: 6. This CDR3 region has 15 residues. The CDR3 bases are TGTGCCAGCAGTCCCGGACAGGGGGCCGTAGATACGCAGTATTTT. Protein sequence: CASSPGQGAVDTQYF.

J is TRBJ2-3 and V is TRBV4-1; no clear D. This CDR3 contains 17 residues. V gave up 2 bases and J gave up 2 bases, with 17 bases separating them. In germline, CDR1 is MGHRA, CDR2 YSYEKL. CDR3 bases: TGCGCCAGCAGCCAACTCCTGACACCGCGTTCCACAGATACGCAGTATTTT. This codes for CASSQLLTPRSTDTQYF.

The rearrangement uses TRBV5-3 and TRBJ1-2, with 7 bases fitting TRBD1. TRBV5-3 is known as an ORF, though its function is uncertain. V was pared by 10 bases and J by 7 bases, with 10 bases of the junction left unmatched. The CDR3 has 12 residues. The CDR3, as DNA: TGTGCCGGAGGGCGGGGACAGAGTGGCTACACCTTC. Translating it yields CAGGRGQSGYTF.

A note on this clone: One end of the junction varies from germline; a read error may be responsible. The rearrangement joins TRBV7-7 to TRBJ2-5; TRBD1 aligns across 8 bases. In germline, CDR1 is SSHAT, CDR2 FNYEAQ (reference sequence). The CDR3 consists of 16 residues. CDR3 region: CASSENRGSAQETQYF. The CDR3 region has the DNA TGTGCTAGCAGCGAAAACAGGGGGTCGGCTCAAGAGACCCAGTACTTC.

V and J are TRBV29-1 and TRBJ2-3, with a tentative D call TRBD1 (7 bases). This CDR3 has 13 residues. V was shortened by 6 bases and J by 2 bases, with 12 bases between the two germline ends. CDR1 SQVTM and CDR2 ANQGSEA come from the germline V gene. CDR3 nucleotides: TGCAGCGTGGAGGGACAGCTCACAGATACGCAGTATTTT. Translation: CSVEGQLTDTQYF.

The chain couples TRBV1 to TRBJ2-5; the table's D call, TRBD2, was not checked against the DNA. TRBV1 is given as a pseudogene. There are 16 residues in the CDR3. CDR3 coding DNA: TGCACCAGCAGCCAAGATTTACTAGCGGGAAAAGAGACCCAGTACTTC. This codes for CTSSQDLLAGKETQYF.

This sequence joins TRBV5-1 and TRBJ2-4; D is ambiguous. CDR1 is SGHRS, CDR2 YFSETQ, per germline. V was clipped by 0 bases and J by 4 bases, with 11 bases between them. This CDR3 comprises 15 residues. Here the CDR3 reads CASSLEGFGKNIQYF. In DNA form, the CDR3 reads TGCGCCAGCAGCTTGGAGGGTTTTGGGAAAAACATTCAGTACTTC.

This clone was observed a single time. The chain is built from TRBV7-6 and TRBJ2-1, with 7 bases that match TRBD2. This CDR3 has 15 residues. V was clipped by 5 bases and J by 3 bases; unmatched bases: 7. Germline assignment: CDR1 SGHVS and CDR2 FNYEAQ. CDR3 bases: TGTGCCAGCAGCCGCTCTCTAGCGGTCTACAATGAGCAGTTCTTC. Residues: CASSRSLAVYNEQFF.

CDR3 protein: CASSEPQGGMVRNQPQHF. Here the CDR3 DNA reads TGCGCCAGCAGTGAGCCCCAGGGAGGGATGGTTCGCAATCAGCCCCAGCATTTT. The rearrangement joins TRBV10-1 to TRBJ1-5; tentatively, D is TRBD1 (5 bases). The V gene's germline CDR1 is WNHNN and CDR2 SYGVQD (reference sequence). The CDR3 loop spans 18 amino acids. The V and J ends lost 2 bases and 2 bases respectively, with 19 bases between them.

The genes are TRBV7-2 and TRBJ2-1; the D is unclear. Deletions cut 0 bases from V and 8 bases from J, with 8 bases between. The CDR3 length is 13 residues. Germline CDR1 SGHTA, CDR2 FQGNSA. CDR3 sequence: CASSLAPGDEQFF. CDR3 DNA: TGTGCCAGCAGCTTAGCGCCAGGCGATGAGCAGTTCTTC.

Turning to this clone: This is likely a read error, given that the CDR3 carries no conserved phenylalanine or tryptophan at its end. V is TRBV4-1 and J is TRBJ1-1; D gene uncertain. This CDR3 spans 15 amino acids. Germline assignment: CDR1 MGHRA and CDR2 YSYEKL. The V gene lost 0 bases and the J gene lost 5 bases, with 13 bases spanning the gap. Written as DNA, the CDR3 is TGCGCCAGCAGCCAAGAGCACAGCGGTTGGACTGAAGCTTTCCTT. It specifies CASSQEHSGWTEAFL.

In its sample, this clone was seen once. V usage is TRBV5-4 and J usage is TRBJ2-7, with unresolved D. CDR3 length equals 13 residues. V lost 4 bases to trimming and J lost 6 bases, with 14 bases between them. Germline V gene lookup returns CDR1 SGHNT and CDR2 YYREEE (reference sequence). This chain's CDR3 is CASSPTLWAEQYF. In nucleotides, the CDR3 is TGTGCCAGCAGCCCAACCCTATGGGCCGAGCAGTACTTC.